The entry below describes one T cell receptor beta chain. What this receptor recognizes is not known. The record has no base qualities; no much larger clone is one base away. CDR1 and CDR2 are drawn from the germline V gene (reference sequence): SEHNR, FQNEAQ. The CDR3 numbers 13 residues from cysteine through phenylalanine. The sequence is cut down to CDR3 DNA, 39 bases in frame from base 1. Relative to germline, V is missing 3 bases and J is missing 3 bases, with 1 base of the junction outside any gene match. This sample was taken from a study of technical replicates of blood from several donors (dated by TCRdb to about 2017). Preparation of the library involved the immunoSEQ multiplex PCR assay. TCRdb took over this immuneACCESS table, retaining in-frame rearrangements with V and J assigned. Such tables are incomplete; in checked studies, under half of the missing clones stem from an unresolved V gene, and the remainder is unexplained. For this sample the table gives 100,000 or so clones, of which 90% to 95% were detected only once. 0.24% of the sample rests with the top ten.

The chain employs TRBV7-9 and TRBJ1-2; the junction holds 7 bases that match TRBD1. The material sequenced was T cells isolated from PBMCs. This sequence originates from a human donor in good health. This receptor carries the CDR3 CASSFGTDYGYTF. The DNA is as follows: TGTGCCAGCAGCTTCGGGACAGACTATGGCTACACCTTC.